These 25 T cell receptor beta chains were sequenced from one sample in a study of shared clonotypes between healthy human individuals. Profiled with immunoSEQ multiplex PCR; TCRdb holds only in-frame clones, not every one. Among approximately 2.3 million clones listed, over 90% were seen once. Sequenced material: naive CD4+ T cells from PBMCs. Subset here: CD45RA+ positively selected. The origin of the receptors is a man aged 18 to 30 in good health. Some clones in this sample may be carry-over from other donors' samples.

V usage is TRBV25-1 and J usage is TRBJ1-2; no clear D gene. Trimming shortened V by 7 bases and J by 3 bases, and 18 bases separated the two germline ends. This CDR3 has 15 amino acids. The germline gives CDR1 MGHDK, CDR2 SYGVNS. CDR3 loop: CASKLESPGHYGYTF. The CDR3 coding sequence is TGTGCCAGCAAGCTGGAGTCCCCTGGGCACTATGGCTACACCTTC.

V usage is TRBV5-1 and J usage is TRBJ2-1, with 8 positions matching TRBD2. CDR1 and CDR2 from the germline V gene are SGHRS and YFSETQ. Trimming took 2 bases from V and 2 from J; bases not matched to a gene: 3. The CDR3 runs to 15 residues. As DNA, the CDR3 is TGCGCCAGCAGCTTCGTAGCGGGACCCTACAATGAGCAGTTCTTC. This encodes CASSFVAGPYNEQFF.

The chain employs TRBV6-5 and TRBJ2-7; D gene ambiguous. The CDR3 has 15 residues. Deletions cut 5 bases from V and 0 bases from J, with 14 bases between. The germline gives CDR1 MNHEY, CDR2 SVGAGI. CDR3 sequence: CASSKPGGPSYEQYF. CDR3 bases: TGTGCCAGCAGTAAACCGGGCGGCCCCTCCTACGAGCAGTACTTC.

CDR3 amino acids: CASSPPSGQVHEQYF. The CDR3, as DNA: TGTGCCAGCTCACCACCGTCAGGACAGGTCCACGAGCAGTACTTC. The chain is built from TRBV18 and TRBJ2-7, with TRBD1 identical over 7 bases. V dropped 0 bases and J dropped 5; count of bases not matched to a gene: 7. This CDR3 comprises 15 residues. Looked up from germline, CDR1 is KGHSH and CDR2 is LQKENI. The complete variable domain, with remaining parts taken from reference TRBV18 and TRBJ2-7, reads NAGVMQNPRHLVRRRGQEARLRCSPMKGHSHVYWYRQLPEEGLKFMVYLQKENIIDESGMPKERFSAEFPKEGPSILRIQQVVRGDSAAYFCASSPPSGQVHEQYFGPGTRLTVT.

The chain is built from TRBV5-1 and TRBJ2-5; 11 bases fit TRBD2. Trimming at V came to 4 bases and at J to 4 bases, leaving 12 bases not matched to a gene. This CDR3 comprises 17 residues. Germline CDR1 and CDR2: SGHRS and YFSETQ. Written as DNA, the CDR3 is TGCGCCAGCAGCCCCCCTCTGGCACTAGCGGGAGTAGAGACCCAGTACTTC. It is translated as CASSPPLALAGVETQYF. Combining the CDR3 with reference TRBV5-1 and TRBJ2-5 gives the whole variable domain KAGVTQTPRYLIKTRGQQVTLSCSPISGHRSVSWYQQTPGQGLQFLFEYFSETQRNKGNFPGRFSGRQFSNSRSEMNVSTLELGDSALYLCASSPPLALAGVETQYFGPGTRLLVL.

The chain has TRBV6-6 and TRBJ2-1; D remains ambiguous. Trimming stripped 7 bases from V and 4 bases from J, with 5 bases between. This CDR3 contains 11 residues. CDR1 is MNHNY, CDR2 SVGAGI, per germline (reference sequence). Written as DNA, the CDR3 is TGTGCCAGCACCAAATACAATGAGCAGTTCTTC. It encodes CASTKYNEQFF.

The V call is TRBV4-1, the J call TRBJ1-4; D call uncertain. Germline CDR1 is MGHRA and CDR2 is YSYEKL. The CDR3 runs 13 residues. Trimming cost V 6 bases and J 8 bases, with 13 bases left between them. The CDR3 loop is CASRTPGREKLFF. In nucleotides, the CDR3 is TGCGCCAGCAGAACCCCTGGGCGGGAAAAACTGTTTTTT.

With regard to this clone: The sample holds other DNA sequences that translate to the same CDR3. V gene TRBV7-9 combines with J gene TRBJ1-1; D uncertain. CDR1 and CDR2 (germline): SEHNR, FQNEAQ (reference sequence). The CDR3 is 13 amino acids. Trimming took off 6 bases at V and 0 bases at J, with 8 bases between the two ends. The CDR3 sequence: CASSFTVNTEAFF. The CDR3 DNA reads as TGTGCCAGCAGTTTTACGGTGAACACTGAAGCTTTCTTT.

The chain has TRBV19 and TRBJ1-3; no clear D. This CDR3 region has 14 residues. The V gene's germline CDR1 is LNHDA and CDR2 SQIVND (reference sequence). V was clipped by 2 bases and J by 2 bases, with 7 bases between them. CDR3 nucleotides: TGTGCCAGTAGTATAAGTCGGACTGGAAACACCATATATTTT. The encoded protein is CASSISRTGNTIYF.

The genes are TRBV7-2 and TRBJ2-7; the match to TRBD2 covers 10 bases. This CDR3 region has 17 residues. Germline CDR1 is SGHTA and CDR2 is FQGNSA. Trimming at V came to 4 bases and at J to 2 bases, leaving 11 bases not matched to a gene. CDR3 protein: CASSSRTSGFLPYEQYF. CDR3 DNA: TGTGCCAGCAGCTCCCGGACTAGCGGCTTCCTCCCCTACGAGCAGTACTTC.

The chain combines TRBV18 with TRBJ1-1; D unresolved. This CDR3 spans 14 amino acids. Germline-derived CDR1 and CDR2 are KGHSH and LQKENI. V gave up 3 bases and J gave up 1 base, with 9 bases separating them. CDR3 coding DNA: TGTGCCAGCTCACCGTTCCAAGAGAACACTGAAGCTTTCTTT. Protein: CASSPFQENTEAFF. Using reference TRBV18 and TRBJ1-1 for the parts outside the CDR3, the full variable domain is NAGVMQNPRHLVRRRGQEARLRCSPMKGHSHVYWYRQLPEEGLKFMVYLQKENIIDESGMPKERFSAEFPKEGPSILRIQQVVRGDSAAYFCASSPFQENTEAFFGQGTRLTVV.

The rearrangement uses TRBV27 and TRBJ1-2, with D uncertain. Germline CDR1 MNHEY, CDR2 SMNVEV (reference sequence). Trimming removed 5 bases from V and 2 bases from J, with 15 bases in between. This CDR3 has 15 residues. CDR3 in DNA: TGTGCCAGCAGTAAGGAAAGTTTGGGGAACTATGGCTACACCTTC. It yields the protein CASSKESLGNYGYTF.

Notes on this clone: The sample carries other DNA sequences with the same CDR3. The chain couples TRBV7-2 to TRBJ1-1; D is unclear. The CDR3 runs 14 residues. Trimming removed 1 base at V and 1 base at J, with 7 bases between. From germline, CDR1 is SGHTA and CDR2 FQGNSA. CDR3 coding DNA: TGTGCCAGCAGCTTAGGCGGTCGGAACACTGAAGCTTTCTTT. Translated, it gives CASSLGGRNTEAFF. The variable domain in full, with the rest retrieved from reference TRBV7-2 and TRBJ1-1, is GAGVSQSPSNKVTEKGKDVELRCDPISGHTALYWYRQSLGQGLEFLIYFQGNSAPDKSGLPSDRFSAERTGGSVSTLTIQRTQQEDSAVYLCASSLGGRNTEAFFGQGTRLTVV.

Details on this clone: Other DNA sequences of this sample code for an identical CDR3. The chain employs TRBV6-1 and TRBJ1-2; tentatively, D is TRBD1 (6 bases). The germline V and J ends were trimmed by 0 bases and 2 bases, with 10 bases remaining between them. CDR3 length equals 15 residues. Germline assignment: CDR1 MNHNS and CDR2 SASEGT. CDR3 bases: TGTGCCAGCAGTGAAGCGGGGGGCCCAAACTATGGCTACACCTTC. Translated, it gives CASSEAGGPNYGYTF.

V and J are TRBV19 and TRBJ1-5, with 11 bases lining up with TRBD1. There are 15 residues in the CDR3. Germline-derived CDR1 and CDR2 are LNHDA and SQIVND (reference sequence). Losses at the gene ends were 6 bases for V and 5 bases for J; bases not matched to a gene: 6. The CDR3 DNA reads TGTGCCAGTAGGCGACCGGACAGGGGGCATCAGCCCCAGCATTTT. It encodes CASRRPDRGHQPQHF. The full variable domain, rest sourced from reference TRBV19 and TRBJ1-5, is DGGITQSPKYLFRKEGQNVTLSCEQNLNHDAMYWYRQDPGQGLRLIYYSQIVNDFQKGDIAEGYSVSREKKESFPLTVTSAQKNPTAFYLCASRRPDRGHQPQHFGDGTRLSIL.

CDR3 nucleotide sequence: TGTGCCACCTCTCAAATTCTGAACGAGCAGTACTTC. This encodes CATSQILNEQYF. This chain uses TRBV10-3 with TRBJ2-7; D uncertain. This CDR3 is 12 amino acids long. V was pared by 10 bases and J by 5 bases, with 15 bases between. Germline loops: CDR1 ENHRY, CDR2 SYGVKD.

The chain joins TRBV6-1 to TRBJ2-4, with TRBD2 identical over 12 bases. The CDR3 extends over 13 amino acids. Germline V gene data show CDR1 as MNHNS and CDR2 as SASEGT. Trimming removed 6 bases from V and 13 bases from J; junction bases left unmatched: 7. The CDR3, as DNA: TGTGCCAGCAGCGATGCTCTAGCGGGAGGGCAGTACTTC. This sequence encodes CASSDALAGGQYF.

CDR3: CASRPVGGRGTGELFF. Written as DNA, the CDR3 is TGTGCCAGCAGGCCCGTGGGCGGGAGAGGCACCGGGGAGCTGTTTTTT. The rearrangement links TRBV2 to TRBJ2-2, with 7 bases lining up with TRBD2. CDR3 length equals 16 residues. V shed 6 bases and J 4 bases; nucleotides not matched to a gene: 11. CDR1 is SNHLY and CDR2 is FYNNEI in the germline V gene.

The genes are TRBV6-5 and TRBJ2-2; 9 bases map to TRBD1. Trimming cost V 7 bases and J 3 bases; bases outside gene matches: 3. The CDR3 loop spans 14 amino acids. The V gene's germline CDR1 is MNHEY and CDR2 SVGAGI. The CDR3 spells CASTRDRDTGELFF. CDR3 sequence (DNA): TGTGCCAGCACCCGGGACAGGGACACCGGGGAGCTGTTTTTT.

The DNA for the CDR3 is TGTGCCAGCAGCTCCCCGGGACTAGCGGGAGAGTGGACAGATACGCAGTATTTT. Translation gives CASSSPGLAGEWTDTQYF. This chain joins TRBV5-6 and TRBJ2-3, with 14 bases lining up with TRBD2. The CDR3 loop spans 18 amino acids. The germline gives CDR1 SGHDT, CDR2 YYEEEE. Trimming took 3 bases from V and 3 from J; bases not matched to a gene: 9.

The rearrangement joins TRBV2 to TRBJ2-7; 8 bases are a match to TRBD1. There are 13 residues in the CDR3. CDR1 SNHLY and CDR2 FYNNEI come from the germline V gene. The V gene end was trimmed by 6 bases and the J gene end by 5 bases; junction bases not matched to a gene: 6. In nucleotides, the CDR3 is TGTGCCAGCAGCTGGGACAGGTTGGACGAGCAGTACTTC. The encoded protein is CASSWDRLDEQYF.

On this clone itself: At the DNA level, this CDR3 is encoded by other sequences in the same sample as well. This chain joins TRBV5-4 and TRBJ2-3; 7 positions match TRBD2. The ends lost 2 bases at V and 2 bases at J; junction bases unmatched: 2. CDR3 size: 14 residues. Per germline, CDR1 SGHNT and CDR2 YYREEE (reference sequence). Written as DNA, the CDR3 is TGTGCCAGCAGCTTAGCGGGGTCCACAGATACGCAGTATTTT. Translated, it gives CASSLAGSTDTQYF.

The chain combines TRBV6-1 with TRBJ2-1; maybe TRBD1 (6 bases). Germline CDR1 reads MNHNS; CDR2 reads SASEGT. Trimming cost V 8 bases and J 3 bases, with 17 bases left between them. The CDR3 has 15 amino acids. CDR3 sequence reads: CASATGTTHYNEQFF. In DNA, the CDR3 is TGTGCCAGCGCAACAGGGACAACACACTACAATGAGCAGTTCTTC.

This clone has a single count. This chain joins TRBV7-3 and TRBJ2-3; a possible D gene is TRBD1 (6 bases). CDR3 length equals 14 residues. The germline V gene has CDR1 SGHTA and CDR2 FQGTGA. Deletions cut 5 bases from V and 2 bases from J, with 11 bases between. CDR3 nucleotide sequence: TGTGCCAGCAGCCTTCACAGGGCCACAGATACGCAGTATTTT. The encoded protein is CASSLHRATDTQYF.

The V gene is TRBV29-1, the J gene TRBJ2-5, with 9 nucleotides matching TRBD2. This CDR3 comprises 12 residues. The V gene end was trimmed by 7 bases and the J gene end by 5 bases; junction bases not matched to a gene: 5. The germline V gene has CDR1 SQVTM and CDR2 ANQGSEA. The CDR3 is CSAGTSSETQYF. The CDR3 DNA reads TGCAGCGCCGGGACTAGCAGCGAGACCCAGTACTTC.